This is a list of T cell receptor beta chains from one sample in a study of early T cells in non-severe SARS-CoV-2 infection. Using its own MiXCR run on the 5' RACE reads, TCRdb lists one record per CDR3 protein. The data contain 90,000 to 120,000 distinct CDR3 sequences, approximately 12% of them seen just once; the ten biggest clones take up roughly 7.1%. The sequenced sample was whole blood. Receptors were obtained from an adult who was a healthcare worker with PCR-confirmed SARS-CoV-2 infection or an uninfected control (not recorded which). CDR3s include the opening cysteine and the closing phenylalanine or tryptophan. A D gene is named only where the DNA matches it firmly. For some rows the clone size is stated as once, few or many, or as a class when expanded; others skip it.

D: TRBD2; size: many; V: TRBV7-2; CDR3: CASSATLAGVGTDTQYF
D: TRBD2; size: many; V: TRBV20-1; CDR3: CSASPSGTYNEQFF
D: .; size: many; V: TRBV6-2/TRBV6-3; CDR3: CASGRTNIQYF
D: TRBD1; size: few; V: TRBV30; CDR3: CAWASKGAPGFYEQYF
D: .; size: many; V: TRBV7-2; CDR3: CASSWGTKNIQYF
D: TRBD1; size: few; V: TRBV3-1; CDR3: CASRARGGGEAFF
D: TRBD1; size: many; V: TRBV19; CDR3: CASSPRDSYYEQYF
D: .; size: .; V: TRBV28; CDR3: CASSALALAKNIQYF
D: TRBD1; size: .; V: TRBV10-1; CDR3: CAIRQGAYEQYF
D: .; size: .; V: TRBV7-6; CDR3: CASSQTWGNTEAFF
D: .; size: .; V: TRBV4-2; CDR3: CASSQEDSHTEAFF
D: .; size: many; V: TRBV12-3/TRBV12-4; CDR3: CASSLGGGEGYTF
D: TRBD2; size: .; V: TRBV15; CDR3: CATSLWPFSGANTDTQYF
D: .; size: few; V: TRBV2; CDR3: CATGQWGGTQYF
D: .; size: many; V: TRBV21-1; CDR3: CASSRRPTVPMPEAFF
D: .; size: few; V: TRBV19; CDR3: CASSIAGHTSEQYF
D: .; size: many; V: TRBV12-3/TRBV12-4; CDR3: CASSPHPRVANEQYF
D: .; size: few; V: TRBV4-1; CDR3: CASSEDGSHGYTF
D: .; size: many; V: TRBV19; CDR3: CASSPAGIGTNEKLFF
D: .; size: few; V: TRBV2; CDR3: CASSESGRSYEQYF
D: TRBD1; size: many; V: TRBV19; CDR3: CASSTTGVVYGYTF
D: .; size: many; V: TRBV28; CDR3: CASSSGEQFF
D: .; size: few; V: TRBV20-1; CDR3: CSAGESSTDTQYF